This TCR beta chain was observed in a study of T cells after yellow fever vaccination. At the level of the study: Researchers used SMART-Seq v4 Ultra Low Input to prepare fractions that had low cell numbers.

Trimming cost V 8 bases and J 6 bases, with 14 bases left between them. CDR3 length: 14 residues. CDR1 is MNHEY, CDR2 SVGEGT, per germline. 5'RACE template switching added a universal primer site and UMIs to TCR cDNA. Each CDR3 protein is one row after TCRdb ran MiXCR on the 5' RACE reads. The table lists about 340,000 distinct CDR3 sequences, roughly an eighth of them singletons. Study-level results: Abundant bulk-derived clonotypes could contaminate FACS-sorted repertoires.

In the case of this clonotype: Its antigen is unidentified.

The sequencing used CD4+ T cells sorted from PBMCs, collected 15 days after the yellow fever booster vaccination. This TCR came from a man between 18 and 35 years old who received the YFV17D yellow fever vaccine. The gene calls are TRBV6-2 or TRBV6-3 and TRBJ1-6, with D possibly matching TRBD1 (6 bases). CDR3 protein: CASVIRGGNSPLHF. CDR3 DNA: TGTGCCAGCGTAATCAGGGGCGGTAATTCACCCCTCCACTTT.